These 18 T cell receptor beta chains were all obtained from the same sample, sequenced in a study of T cell responses to AZD1222 COVID-19 vaccine (dated by TCRdb to the early 2020s). Library construction relied on the immunoSEQ multiplex PCR assay. Entries here come from immuneACCESS through TCRdb and include only in-frame sequences with V and J called. Some clones fail to appear in such tables; in the studies checked, an unresolved V gene covers under half of the shortfall, and the cause of the remainder is unknown. The sample table contains 60,000 to 75,000 clones; only one count was recorded for around 86% of them. The leading ten clones occupy roughly 19% of the sample. Reading the label with the study, this specimen's time point is: baseline before first vaccination. This specimen consisted of peripheral blood, obtained on day 0 of AZD1222 vaccination. The receptor set was obtained from an adult in good health.

The chain joins TRBV3-1 (or the pseudogene TRBV3-2) to TRBJ1-2; 9 bases are a match to TRBD1. The V gene's germline CDR1 is LGHDT and CDR2 YNNKEL (reference sequence). The CDR3 sequence is 15 residues long. With V trimmed by 4 bases and J by 2 bases, 5 bases remained unmatched. As DNA, the CDR3 is TGTGCCAGCAGCCTTACAGGGGGCTTGAACTATGGCTACACCTTC. Protein sequence: CASSLTGGLNYGYTF.

The chain recombines TRBV2 with TRBJ1-1; D uncertain. The CDR3 is made up of 13 amino acids. V was shortened by 7 bases and J by 0 bases, with 9 bases between the two germline ends. Germline CDR1 is SNHLY and CDR2 is FYNNEI. CDR3 protein: CASTREVNTEAFF. The DNA for the CDR3 is TGTGCCAGCACTCGGGAGGTGAACACTGAAGCTTTCTTT.

The CDR3 DNA reads TGTGCCATCAAGGGCAGCTCCTACGAGCAGTACTTC. Its protein is CAIKGSSYEQYF. J is TRBJ2-7 and V is TRBV10-3; no clear D gene. In germline, CDR1 is ENHRY, CDR2 SYGVKD. V lost 7 bases to trimming and J lost 0 bases, with 7 bases between them. This CDR3 comprises 12 residues.

V is TRBV4-1 and J is TRBJ2-7, with D perhaps TRBD1 (6 bases). The CDR3 is 14 amino acids. The germline gives CDR1 MGHRA, CDR2 YSYEKL. V gave up 4 bases and J gave up 3 bases, with 13 bases separating them. CDR3 nucleotides: TGCGCCAGCAGCCCTCGGGACATACACTACGAGCAGTACTTC. Translation gives CASSPRDIHYEQYF.

The chain joins TRBV12-3 or TRBV12-4 to TRBJ1-2; D perhaps matches TRBD1 (5 bases). CDR3 length: 13 residues. The V end was cut by 5 bases, the J end by 6 bases, with 13 bases between. CDR3 in amino acids: CASSIKGTHGYTF. The CDR3 DNA reads as TGTGCCAGCAGTATTAAGGGGACTCATGGCTACACCTTC.

The chain recombines TRBV28 with TRBJ2-1, with D perhaps matching TRBD2 (7 bases). This CDR3 has 15 residues. Germline values: CDR1 MDHEN, CDR2 SYDVKM. V was trimmed by 8 bases and J by 3 bases, leaving 17 bases between them. CDR3 residues: CASLHGGPGYNEQFF. The CDR3 bases are TGTGCCAGCCTTCACGGGGGGCCCGGCTACAATGAGCAGTTCTTC. Drawing the rest from reference TRBV28 and TRBJ2-1, the complete variable domain is DVKVTQSSRYLVKRTGEKVFLECVQDMDHENMFWYRQDPGLGLRLIYFSYDVKMKEKGDIPEGYSVSREKKERFSLILESASTNQTSMYLCASLHGGPGYNEQFFGPGTRLTVL.

The genes are TRBV28 and TRBJ2-3, with a possible D match to TRBD1 (5 bases). The CDR3 is 17 residues long. Germline loops: CDR1 MDHEN, CDR2 SYDVKM. Trimming took 4 bases from V and 1 from J, leaving 18 bases between them. The CDR3 region is CASSSAQKGSGTDTQYF. CDR3 coding DNA: TGTGCCAGCAGTTCCGCCCAAAAGGGGTCTGGCACAGATACGCAGTATTTT.

The chain links TRBV19 to TRBJ1-6, with 8 nucleotides matching TRBD1. CDR1 and CDR2 from the germline V gene are LNHDA and SQIVND (reference sequence). V lost 9 bases to trimming and J lost 6 bases; unmatched junction nucleotides: 10. The CDR3 has 15 amino acids. The CDR3 reads CASGQGAMFNSPLHF. In nucleotides, the CDR3 is TGTGCCAGCGGACAGGGCGCTATGTTTAATTCACCCCTCCACTTT.

V gene TRBV28 combines with J gene TRBJ2-3; TRBD2 matches 9 bases. After removal of 4 bases from V and 2 bases from J, the junction contained 7 bases not matched to a gene. The germline CDR1 and CDR2 sequences are MDHEN and SYDVKM. CDR3 length equals 16 residues. This chain's CDR3 is CASSSPAGGFTDTQYF. CDR3 nucleotide sequence: TGTGCCAGCAGTTCTCCAGCGGGGGGCTTCACAGATACGCAGTATTTT.

The rearrangement joins TRBV5-4 to TRBJ1-2, with D possibly TRBD1 on 5 matching bases. Trimming removed 0 bases from V and 0 bases from J, with 18 bases in between. Germline V gene sequence: CDR1 SGHNT, CDR2 YYREEE (reference sequence). The CDR3 is 18 amino acids. In nucleotides, the CDR3 is TGTGCCAGCAGCTTGGATTGGCAGGGAAATTTGGCTAACTATGGCTACACCTTC. It yields the protein CASSLDWQGNLANYGYTF.

This chain links TRBV5-1 with TRBJ2-4; 16 bases fit TRBD2. The CDR3 spans 17 residues. Germline loops: CDR1 SGHRS, CDR2 YFSETQ. The V gene end was trimmed by 4 bases and the J gene end by 8 bases; junction bases not matched to a gene: 9. The CDR3 reads CASSPGLAGGPSDIQYF. The CDR3 DNA sequence: TGCGCCAGCAGCCCGGGACTAGCGGGGGGGCCAAGTGACATTCAGTACTTC.

J is TRBJ2-1 and V is TRBV3-1 (or the pseudogene TRBV3-2); possibly TRBD2 for D (5 bases). Germline V gives CDR1 LGHDT, CDR2 YNNKEL (reference sequence). V lost 3 bases and J lost 10, with 10 bases in between. The CDR3 runs 12 residues. CDR3 loop: CASSHLGEEQFF. CDR3 bases: TGTGCCAGCAGCCACCTCGGGGAAGAGCAGTTCTTC.

This sequence joins TRBV5-1 and TRBJ1-2, with D unresolved. Germline CDR1 and CDR2: SGHRS and YFSETQ. The CDR3 runs 15 residues. V lost 0 bases, J lost 7 bases, and 16 bases lay in between. CDR3: CASSLDWADVGGYTF. The CDR3 bases are TGCGCCAGCAGCTTGGACTGGGCGGACGTAGGTGGCTACACCTTC.

J is TRBJ2-3 and V is TRBV24-1; 8 bases fit TRBD1. The CDR3 contains 15 residues. In germline, CDR1 is KGHDR, CDR2 SFDVKD. J gave up 4 bases and V 2 bases, and 4 bases lay outside the gene matches. The CDR3 reads CATSDSGQGADTQYF. For the CDR3, the DNA is TGTGCCACCAGTGATTCCGGACAGGGAGCAGATACGCAGTATTTT.

J is TRBJ1-4 and V is TRBV6-5, with D maybe TRBD1 (5 bases). V was clipped by 5 bases and J by 8 bases, with 18 bases between them. The germline CDR1 and CDR2 sequences are MNHEY and SVGAGI. The CDR3 runs to 15 residues. CDR3 protein: CASSPGGDAGEKLFF. CDR3 DNA: TGTGCCAGCAGTCCGGGCGGGGACGCGGGCGAAAAACTGTTTTTT.

The V and J genes are TRBV29-1 and TRBJ2-7, with no clear D. Trimming left V 3 bases short and J 1 base short, with 4 bases between. Germline V CDR1 and CDR2: SQVTM, ANQGSEA. The CDR3 is 11 amino acids. This CDR3 reads CSVDWSYEQYF. The CDR3 coding sequence is TGCAGCGTTGATTGGTCCTACGAGCAGTACTTC.

The V gene is TRBV3-1 (or the pseudogene TRBV3-2), the J gene TRBJ1-4, with TRBD1 matching over 10 bases. Per germline, CDR1 LGHDT and CDR2 YNNKEL (reference sequence). After removal of 1 base from V and 6 bases from J, the junction contained 8 bases not matched to a gene. This CDR3 has 17 amino acids. The CDR3 nucleotides are TGTGCCAGCAGCCAAGGGGTCCCCGGGACAGGGGATGAAAAACTGTTTTTT. Its protein product is CASSQGVPGTGDEKLFF.

The J gene is TRBJ2-7, the V gene TRBV29-1, with 9 positions matching TRBD1. Germline V CDR1 and CDR2: SQVTM, ANQGSEA. V lost 4 bases, J lost 3 bases, and 1 base stayed unmatched. The CDR3 extends over 12 amino acids. The CDR3 sequence: CSVGGQGYEQYF. CDR3 sequence (DNA): TGCAGCGTTGGGGGACAGGGCTACGAGCAGTACTTC.